This T cell receptor (beta chain) was identified in a study of Ad26.COV2.S vaccination and SARS-CoV-2 variants (dated by TCRdb to the early 2020s). In terms of the full investigation: Vaccine-arm donors came from COV1001, a multicentre, randomized, double-blind, placebo-controlled phase I-IIa trial of Ad26.COV2.S in healthy adults. Dosing of Ad26.COV2.S was intramuscular, at either 5x10^10 or 1x10^11 viral particles, delivered as one shot or as two shots spaced 56 days apart. TCRbeta repertoire sequencing served as the tool for gauging how specific and how broad the SARS-CoV-2-reactive T cell receptors were following Ad26.COV2.S vaccination. A total of around 32 samples were included in the TCR-sequenced set, comprising 19 Ad26.COV2.S vaccine recipients, 5 placebo recipients and 8 SARS-CoV-2 convalescent individuals. Participants in the trial were split at random into five groups of five each, receiving low-dose or high-dose Ad26.COV2.S once or twice, or else placebo on both occasions. Investigators remained blinded to trial group allocation during experiments and outcome assessment.

The treatment or condition tag for this specimen amounts to: about 20 received Ad26.COV2.S at low or high dose, single or two shots; roughly 5 received placebo; per-sample allocation not given. For vaccine and placebo recipients, the sequenced repertoires came from samples collected on day 63 after the first injection. Between 29 July and 7 August 2020, Cohort 1b enrolled about 27 adults aged 18-55 years at one site in Boston, USA. As a vaccine, Ad26.COV2.S was a replication-incompetent adenovirus type 26 vector that expressed a prefusion-stabilized SARS-CoV-2 spike protein derived from the original Wuhan strain. On this clone itself: Its recognized antigen is unknown. Base qualities are not at hand, and no much larger clone is one base apart.

The immunoSEQ Assay was the method used to sequence TCRbeta CDR3 regions. After extraction, genomic DNA underwent amplification by bias-controlled multiplex PCR, followed by high-throughput sequencing. The published analysis was carried out like this. To quantify the absolute abundance of every unique TCRbeta CDR3 region, sequences were collapsed and filtered. T cell fraction was estimated by normalizing TCRbeta template counts to usable DNA, which was measured by amplifying reference genes present in all nucleated cells. Repertoire TCRs were annotated as SARS-CoV-2-specific by exact matching of V gene, CDR3 amino acid sequence and J gene to a known reactive TCR set. MIRA supplied the reference SARS-CoV-2 TCR set, which was filtered for enrichment in COVID-19-positive ImmuneCODE repertoires so that public or cross-reactive TCRs were removed. Using the MIRA antigens, annotated TCRs were further analysed by specific ORF or by position within an ORF. Depth was the summed frequency of annotated unique rearrangements, while breadth was defined as annotated unique rearrangements over total unique productive rearrangements. Two-sided Wilcoxon rank-sum tests were used to compare TCR breadth between groups. Not all clones reach the TCRdb copy of this immuneACCESS table, which keeps in-frame sequences only. Checked studies attribute under half of the gap to unresolved V genes and leave the rest unexplained. Clone size and the V and J calls come from that table; the DNA yielded D and trimming. The sample table holds about 370,000 clones, of which roughly nine tenths were seen once. In total, the top ten clones hold 3.5% of the sample.

For CDR1 and CDR2, the germline V gene (reference sequence) lists MNHNY and SVGAGI. V is clipped by 5 bases and J by 5 bases, and the sequence between their germline boundaries is 10 bases long. Inclusive of the bounding cysteine and phenylalanine, the CDR3 is 13 residues long. Only the CDR3 part of the read is kept: 39 bases, read in frame from the first base. Overall study outcomes, separate from this receptor: Substantial breadth of spike-specific CD8+ and CD4+ T cell responses was reported after vaccination. According to the authors, total T cell responses may have been underestimated by the TCR breadth and depth analyses. The study lacked the statistical power to compare responses across vaccine doses or regimens. Higher spike-specific TCR breadth was observed in Ad26.COV2.S recipients than in placebo recipients (P = 0.0014). Vaccine and placebo recipients had similar non-spike TCR breadth, a finding consistent with the vaccine containing only spike.

This clonotype originated in a person between 18 and 59 years old who received the Ad26.COV2.S COVID-19 vaccine or a placebo. The sequencing used peripheral blood, collected in a trial of Ad26.COV2.S vaccine versus placebo. The sequence joins TRBV6-6 to TRBJ1-5; there is no confident call for the D gene. The CDR3 region: CASSLRPDQPQHF. The nucleotides read TGTGCCAGCAGTCTCAGGCCAGATCAGCCCCAGCATTTT.